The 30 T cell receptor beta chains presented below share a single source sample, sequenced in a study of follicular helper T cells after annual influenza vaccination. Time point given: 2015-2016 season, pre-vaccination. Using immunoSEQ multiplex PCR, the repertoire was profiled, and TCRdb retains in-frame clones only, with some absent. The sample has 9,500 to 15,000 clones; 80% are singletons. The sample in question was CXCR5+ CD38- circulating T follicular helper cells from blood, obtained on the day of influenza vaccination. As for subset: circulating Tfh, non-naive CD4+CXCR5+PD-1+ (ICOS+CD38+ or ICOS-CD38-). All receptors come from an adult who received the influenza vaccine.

In DNA form, the CDR3 reads TGTGCCAGCACCCACCCGAGTAGCGGGGGGGCAGCCAAAAACATTCAGTACTTC. The encoded protein is CASTHPSSGGAAKNIQYF. The J gene is TRBJ2-4, the V gene TRBV28; 11 nucleotides agree with TRBD2. Trimming removed 7 bases from V and 0 bases from J; junction bases left unmatched: 11. Germline CDR1 is MDHEN and CDR2 is SYDVKM. The CDR3 consists of 18 residues.

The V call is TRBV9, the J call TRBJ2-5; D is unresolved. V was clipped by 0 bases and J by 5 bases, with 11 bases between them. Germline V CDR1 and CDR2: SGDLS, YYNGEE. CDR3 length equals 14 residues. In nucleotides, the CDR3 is TGTGCCAGCAGCGTAGGATCGTTGGGTGAGACCCAGTACTTC. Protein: CASSVGSLGETQYF.

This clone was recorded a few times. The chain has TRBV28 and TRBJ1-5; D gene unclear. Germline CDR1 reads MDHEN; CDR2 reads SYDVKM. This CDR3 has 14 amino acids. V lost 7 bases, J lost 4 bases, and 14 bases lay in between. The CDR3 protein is CASTGGLGNQPQHF. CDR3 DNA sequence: TGTGCCAGCACAGGAGGGTTGGGAAATCAGCCCCAGCATTTT.

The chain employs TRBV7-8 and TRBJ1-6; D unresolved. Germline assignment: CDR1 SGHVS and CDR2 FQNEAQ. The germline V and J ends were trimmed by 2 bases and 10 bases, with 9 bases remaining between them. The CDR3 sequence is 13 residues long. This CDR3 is CASSLKFGSPLHF. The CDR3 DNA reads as TGTGCCAGCAGCTTAAAGTTCGGCTCACCCCTCCACTTT.

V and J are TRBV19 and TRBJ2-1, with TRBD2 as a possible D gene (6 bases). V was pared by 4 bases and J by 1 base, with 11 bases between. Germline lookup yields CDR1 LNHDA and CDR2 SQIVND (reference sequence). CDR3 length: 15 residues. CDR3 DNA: TGTGCCAGTAGTAGGGGGGTGGTGTCCTACAATGAGCAGTTCTTC. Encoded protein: CASSRGVVSYNEQFF.

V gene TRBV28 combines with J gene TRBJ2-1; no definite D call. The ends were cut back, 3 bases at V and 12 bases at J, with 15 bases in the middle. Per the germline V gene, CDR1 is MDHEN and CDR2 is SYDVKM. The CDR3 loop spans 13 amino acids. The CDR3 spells CASSFLDGRGQFF. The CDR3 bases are TGTGCCAGCAGTTTCTTAGATGGAAGAGGGCAGTTCTTC. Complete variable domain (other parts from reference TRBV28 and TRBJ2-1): DVKVTQSSRYLVKRTGEKVFLECVQDMDHENMFWYRQDPGLGLRLIYFSYDVKMKEKGDIPEGYSVSREKKERFSLILESASTNQTSMYLCASSFLDGRGQFFGPGTRLTVL.

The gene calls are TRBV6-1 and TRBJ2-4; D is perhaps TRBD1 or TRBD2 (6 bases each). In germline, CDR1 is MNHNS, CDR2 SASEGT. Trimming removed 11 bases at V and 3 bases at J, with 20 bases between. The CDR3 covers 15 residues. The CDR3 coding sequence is TGTGCCGCAGCCGGTGAGGGGGGTGACAAAAACATTCAGTACTTC. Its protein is CAAAGEGGDKNIQYF.

The CDR3 region is CASRQGRSTDTQYF. The CDR3, as DNA: TGTGCCAGCCGACAGGGGCGAAGCACAGATACGCAGTATTTT. This chain connects TRBV18 to TRBJ2-3, with 8 bases fitting TRBD1. CDR3 length: 14 amino acids. The V gene end was trimmed by 8 bases and the J gene end by 0 bases; junction bases not matched to a gene: 4. Germline CDR1 KGHSH, CDR2 LQKENI.

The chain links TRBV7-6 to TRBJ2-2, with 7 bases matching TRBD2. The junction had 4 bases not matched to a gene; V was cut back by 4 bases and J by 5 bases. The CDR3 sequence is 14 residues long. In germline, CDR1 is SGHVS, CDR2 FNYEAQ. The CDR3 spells CASSSGGGTGELFF. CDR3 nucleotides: TGTGCCAGCAGCTCAGGCGGGGGAACCGGGGAGCTGTTTTTT.

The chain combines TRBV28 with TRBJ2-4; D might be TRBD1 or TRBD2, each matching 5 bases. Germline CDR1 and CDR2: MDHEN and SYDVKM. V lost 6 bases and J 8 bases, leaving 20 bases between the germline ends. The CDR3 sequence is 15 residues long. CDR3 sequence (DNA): TGTGCCAGCAGCCCTGACAGCAACGGGGCATACATTCAGTACTTC. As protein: CASSPDSNGAYIQYF.

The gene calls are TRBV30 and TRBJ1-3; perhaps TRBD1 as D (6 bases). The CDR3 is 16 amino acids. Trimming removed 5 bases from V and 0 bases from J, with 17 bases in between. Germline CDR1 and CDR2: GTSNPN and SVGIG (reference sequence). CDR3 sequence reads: CAWFKRTGSSGNTIYF. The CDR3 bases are TGTGCCTGGTTTAAACGCACAGGGAGCTCTGGAAACACCATATATTTT.

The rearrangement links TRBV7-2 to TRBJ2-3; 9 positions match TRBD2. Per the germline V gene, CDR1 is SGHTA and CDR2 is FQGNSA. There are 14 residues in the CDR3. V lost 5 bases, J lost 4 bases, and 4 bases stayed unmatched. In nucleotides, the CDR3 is TGTGCCAGCAGCCCTGGGACTAGCTCAGATACGCAGTATTTT. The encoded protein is CASSPGTSSDTQYF.

CDR3 nucleotide sequence: TGCGCCAGCAGCTTGGCCGCGGGCTCTGGAAACACCATATATTTT. Translating gives CASSLAAGSGNTIYF. The chain uses TRBV5-1 and TRBJ1-3; D is uncertain. This CDR3 has 15 residues. Germline V CDR1 and CDR2: SGHRS, YFSETQ. Trimming removed 0 bases at V and 0 bases at J, with 7 bases between.

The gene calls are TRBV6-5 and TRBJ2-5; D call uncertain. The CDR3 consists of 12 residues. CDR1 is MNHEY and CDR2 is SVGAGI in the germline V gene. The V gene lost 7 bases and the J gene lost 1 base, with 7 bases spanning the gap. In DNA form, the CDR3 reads TGTGCCAGCATGGGGATCCAAGAGACCCAGTACTTC. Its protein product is CASMGIQETQYF.

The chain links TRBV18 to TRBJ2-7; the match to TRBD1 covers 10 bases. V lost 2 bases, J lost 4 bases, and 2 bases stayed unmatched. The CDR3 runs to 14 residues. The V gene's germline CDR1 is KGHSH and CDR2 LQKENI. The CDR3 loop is CASSPVGQGYEQYF. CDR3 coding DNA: TGTGCCAGCTCACCAGTGGGACAGGGGTACGAGCAGTACTTC.

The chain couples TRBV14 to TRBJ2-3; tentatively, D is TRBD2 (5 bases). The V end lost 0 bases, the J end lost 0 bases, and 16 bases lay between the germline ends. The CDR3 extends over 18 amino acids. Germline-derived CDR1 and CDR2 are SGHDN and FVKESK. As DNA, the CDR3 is TGTGCCAGCAGCCAAGATTACCGGGGAAGCAGTAGCACAGATACGCAGTATTTT. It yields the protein CASSQDYRGSSSTDTQYF.

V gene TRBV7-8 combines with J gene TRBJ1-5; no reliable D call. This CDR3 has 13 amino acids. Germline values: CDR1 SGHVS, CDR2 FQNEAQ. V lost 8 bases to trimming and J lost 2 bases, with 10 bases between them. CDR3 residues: CASSQDRNQPQHF. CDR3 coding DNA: TGTGCCAGCTCCCAGGACCGCAATCAGCCCCAGCATTTT.

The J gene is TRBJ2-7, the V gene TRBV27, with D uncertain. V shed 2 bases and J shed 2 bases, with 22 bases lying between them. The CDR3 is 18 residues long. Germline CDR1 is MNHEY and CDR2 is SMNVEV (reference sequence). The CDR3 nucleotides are TGTGCCAGCAGTTTAGCTACTCAATACGGCACTATGCCCTACGAGCAGTACTTC. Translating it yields CASSLATQYGTMPYEQYF.

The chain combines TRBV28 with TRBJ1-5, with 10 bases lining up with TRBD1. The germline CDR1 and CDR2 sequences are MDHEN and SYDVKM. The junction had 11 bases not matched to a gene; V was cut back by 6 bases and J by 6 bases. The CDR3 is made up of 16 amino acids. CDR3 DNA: TGTGCCAGCAGAACCCAGACAGGGGGCGAAGGTCAGCCCCAGCATTTT. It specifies CASRTQTGGEGQPQHF.

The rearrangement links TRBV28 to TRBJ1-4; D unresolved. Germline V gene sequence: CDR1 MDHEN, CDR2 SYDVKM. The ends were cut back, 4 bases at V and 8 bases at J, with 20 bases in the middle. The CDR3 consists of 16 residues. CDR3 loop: CASSSPTYQPPEKLFF. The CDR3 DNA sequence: TGTGCCAGCAGTTCCCCAACATATCAGCCCCCGGAAAAACTGTTTTTT. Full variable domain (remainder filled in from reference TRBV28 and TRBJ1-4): DVKVTQSSRYLVKRTGEKVFLECVQDMDHENMFWYRQDPGLGLRLIYFSYDVKMKEKGDIPEGYSVSREKKERFSLILESASTNQTSMYLCASSSPTYQPPEKLFFGSGTQLSVL.

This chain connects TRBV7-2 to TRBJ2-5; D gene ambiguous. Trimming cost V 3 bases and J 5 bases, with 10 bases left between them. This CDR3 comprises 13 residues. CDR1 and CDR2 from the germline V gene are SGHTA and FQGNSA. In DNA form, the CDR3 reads TGTGCCAGCAGCTTTTACCACGGGGAGACCCAGTACTTC. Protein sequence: CASSFYHGETQYF.

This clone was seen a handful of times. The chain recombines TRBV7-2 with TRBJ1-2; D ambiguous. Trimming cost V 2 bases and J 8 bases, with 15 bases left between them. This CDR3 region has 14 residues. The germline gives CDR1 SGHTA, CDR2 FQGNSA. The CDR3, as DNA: TGTGCCAGCAGCTTATTGGGAGAGAGTTTGGGCTACACCTTC. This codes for CASSLLGESLGYTF.

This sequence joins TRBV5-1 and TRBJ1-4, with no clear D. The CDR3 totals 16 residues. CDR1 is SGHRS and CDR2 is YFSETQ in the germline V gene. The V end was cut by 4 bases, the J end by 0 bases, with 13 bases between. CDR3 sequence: CASSPENPTTNEKLFF. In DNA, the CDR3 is TGCGCCAGCAGCCCGGAGAACCCCACAACTAATGAAAAACTGTTTTTT.

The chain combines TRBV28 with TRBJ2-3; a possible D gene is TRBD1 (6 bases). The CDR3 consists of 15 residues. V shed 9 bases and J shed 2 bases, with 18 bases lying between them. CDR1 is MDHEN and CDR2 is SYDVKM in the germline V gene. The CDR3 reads CARRTAYYFTDTQYF. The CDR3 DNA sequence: TGTGCCAGGCGGACAGCTTATTACTTCACAGATACGCAGTATTTT.

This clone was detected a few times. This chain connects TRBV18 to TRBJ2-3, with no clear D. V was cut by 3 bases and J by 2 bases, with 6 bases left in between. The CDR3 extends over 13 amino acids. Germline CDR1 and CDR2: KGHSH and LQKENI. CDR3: CASSPGITDTQYF. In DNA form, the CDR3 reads TGTGCCAGCTCACCGGGAATCACAGATACGCAGTATTTT.

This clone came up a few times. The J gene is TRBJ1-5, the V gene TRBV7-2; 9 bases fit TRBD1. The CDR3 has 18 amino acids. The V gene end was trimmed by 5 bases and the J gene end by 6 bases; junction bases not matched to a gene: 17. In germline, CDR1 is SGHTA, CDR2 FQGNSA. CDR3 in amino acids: CASSRGLGGTGYRQPQHF. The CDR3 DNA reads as TGTGCCAGCAGCCGTGGATTGGGTGGGACAGGGTATCGTCAGCCCCAGCATTTT.

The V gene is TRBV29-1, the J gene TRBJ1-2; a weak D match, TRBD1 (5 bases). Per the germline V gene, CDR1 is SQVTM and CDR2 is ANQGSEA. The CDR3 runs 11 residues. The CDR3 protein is CGTADDYGYTF. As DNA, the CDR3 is TGCGGGACCGCCGATGACTATGGCTACACCTTC.

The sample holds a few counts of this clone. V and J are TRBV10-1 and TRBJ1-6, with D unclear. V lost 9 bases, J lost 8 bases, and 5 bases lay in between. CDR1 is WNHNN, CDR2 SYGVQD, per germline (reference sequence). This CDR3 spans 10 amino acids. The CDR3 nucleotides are TGCGCCAGGGAAGATTCACCCCTCCACTTT. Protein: CAREDSPLHF.

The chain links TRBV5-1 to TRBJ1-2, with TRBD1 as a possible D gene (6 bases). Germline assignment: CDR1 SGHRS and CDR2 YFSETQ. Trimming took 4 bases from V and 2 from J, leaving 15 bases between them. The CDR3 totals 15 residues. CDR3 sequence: CASSASGDPNYGYTF. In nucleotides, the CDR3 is TGCGCCAGCAGCGCGTCAGGGGACCCCAACTATGGCTACACCTTC. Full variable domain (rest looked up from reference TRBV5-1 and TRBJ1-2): KAGVTQTPRYLIKTRGQQVTLSCSPISGHRSVSWYQQTPGQGLQFLFEYFSETQRNKGNFPGRFSGRQFSNSRSEMNVSTLELGDSALYLCASSASGDPNYGYTFGSGTRLTVV.

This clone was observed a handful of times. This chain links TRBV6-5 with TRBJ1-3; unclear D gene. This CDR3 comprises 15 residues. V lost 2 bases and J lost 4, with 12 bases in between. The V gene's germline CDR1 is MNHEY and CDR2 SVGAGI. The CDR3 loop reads CASSYDANTGNTIYF. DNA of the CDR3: TGTGCCAGCAGTTACGACGCTAACACCGGAAACACCATATATTTT.